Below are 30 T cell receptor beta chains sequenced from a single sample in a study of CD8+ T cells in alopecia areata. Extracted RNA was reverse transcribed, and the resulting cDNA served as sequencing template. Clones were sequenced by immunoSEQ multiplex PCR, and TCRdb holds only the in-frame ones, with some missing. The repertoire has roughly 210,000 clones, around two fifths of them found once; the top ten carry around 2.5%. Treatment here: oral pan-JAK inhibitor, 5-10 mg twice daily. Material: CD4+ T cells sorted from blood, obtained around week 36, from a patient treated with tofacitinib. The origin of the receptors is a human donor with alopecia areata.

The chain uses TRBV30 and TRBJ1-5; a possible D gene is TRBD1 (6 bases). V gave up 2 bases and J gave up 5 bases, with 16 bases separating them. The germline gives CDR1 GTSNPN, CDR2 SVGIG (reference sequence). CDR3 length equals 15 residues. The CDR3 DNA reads TGTGCCTGGAGTACACAGGGTACGGGGCATCAGCCCCAGCATTTT. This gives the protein CAWSTQGTGHQPQHF.

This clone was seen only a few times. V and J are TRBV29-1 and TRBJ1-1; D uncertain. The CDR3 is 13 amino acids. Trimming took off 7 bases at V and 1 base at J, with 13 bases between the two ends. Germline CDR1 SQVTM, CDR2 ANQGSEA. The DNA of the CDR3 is TGCAGCGCCTCGGACGGTTGGAACACTGAAGCTTTCTTT. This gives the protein CSASDGWNTEAFF.

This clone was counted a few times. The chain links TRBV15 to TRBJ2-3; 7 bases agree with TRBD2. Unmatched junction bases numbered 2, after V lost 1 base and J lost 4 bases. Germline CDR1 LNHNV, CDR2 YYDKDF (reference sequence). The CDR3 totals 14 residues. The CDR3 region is CATSRGGGADTQYF. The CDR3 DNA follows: TGTGCCACCAGCAGAGGCGGGGGAGCAGATACGCAGTATTTT.

CDR3 amino acids: CASSQSLADEQYF. Written as DNA, the CDR3 is TGCGCCAGCAGCCAAAGCCTAGCGGACGAGCAGTACTTC. This chain uses TRBV4-3 with TRBJ2-5; TRBD2 aligns across 7 bases. The DNA end lines up better with TRBJ2-7; the J call may be wrong. Germline V gene sequence: CDR1 LGHNA, CDR2 YSLEER. The CDR3 length is 13 residues.

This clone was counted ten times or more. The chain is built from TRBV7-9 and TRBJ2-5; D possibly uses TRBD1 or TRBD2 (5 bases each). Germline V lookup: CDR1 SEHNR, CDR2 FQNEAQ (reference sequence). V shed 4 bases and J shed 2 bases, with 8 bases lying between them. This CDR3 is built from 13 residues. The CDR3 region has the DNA TGTGCCAGCAGCTGGGGGTCGCAAGAGACCCAGTACTTC. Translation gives CASSWGSQETQYF.

The CDR3 bases are TGTGCCAGCAGCATACTAGCGAGTAGCTCCTACAATGAGCAGTTCTTC. The encoded protein is CASSILASSSYNEQFF. The rearrangement links TRBV7-6 to TRBJ2-1; 7 bases match TRBD2. The germline V gene encodes CDR1 SGHVS and CDR2 FNYEAQ. V trimming: 5 bases; J trimming: 0 bases; junction bases outside the gene matches: 7. The CDR3 sequence is 16 residues long.

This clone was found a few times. CDR3: CSARAAYEQYF. CDR3 DNA sequence: TGCAGTGCTAGAGCGGCCTACGAGCAGTACTTC. This chain connects TRBV20-1 to TRBJ2-7; no definite D call. This CDR3 spans 11 amino acids. V shed 1 base and J shed 2 bases, with 3 bases lying between them. The germline CDR1 and CDR2 sequences are DFQATT and SNEGSKA (reference sequence).

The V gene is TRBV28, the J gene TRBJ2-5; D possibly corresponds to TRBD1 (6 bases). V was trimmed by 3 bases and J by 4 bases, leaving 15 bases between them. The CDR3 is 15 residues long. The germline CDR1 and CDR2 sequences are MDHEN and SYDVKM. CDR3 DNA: TGTGCCAGCAGTTTGGGGCAGGGGTTGTTAGAGACCCAGTACTTC. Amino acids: CASSLGQGLLETQYF.

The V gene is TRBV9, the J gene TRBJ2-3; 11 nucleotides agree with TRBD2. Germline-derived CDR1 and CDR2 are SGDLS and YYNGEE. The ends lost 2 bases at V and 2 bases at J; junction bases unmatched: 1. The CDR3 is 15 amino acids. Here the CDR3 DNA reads TGTGCCAGCAGCGTTAGCGGGAGGGTCACAGATACGCAGTATTTT. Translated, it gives CASSVSGRVTDTQYF. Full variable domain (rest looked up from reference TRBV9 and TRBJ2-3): DSGVTQTPKHLITATGQRVTLRCSPRSGDLSVYWYQQSLDQGLQFLIQYYNGEERAKGNILERFSAQQFPDLHSELNLSSLELGDSALYFCASSVSGRVTDTQYFGPGTRLTVL.

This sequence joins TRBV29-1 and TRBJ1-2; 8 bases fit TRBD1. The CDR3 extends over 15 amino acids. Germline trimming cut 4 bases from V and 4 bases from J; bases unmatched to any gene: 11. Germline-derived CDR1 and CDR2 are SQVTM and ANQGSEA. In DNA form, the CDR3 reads TGCAGCGTTGGAATTGGTGGACAGGGAAGCTATGGCTACACCTTC. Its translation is CSVGIGGQGSYGYTF.

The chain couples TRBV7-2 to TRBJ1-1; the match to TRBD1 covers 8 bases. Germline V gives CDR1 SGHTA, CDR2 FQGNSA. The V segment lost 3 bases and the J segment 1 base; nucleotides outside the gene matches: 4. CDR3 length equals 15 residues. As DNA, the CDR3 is TGTGCCAGCAGCTTTCCAGGGGGCTCGAACACTGAAGCTTTCTTT. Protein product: CASSFPGGSNTEAFF. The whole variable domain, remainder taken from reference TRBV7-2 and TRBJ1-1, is GAGVSQSPSNKVTEKGKDVELRCDPISGHTALYWYRQSLGQGLEFLIYFQGNSAPDKSGLPSDRFSAERTGGSVSTLTIQRTQQEDSAVYLCASSFPGGSNTEAFFGQGTRLTVV.

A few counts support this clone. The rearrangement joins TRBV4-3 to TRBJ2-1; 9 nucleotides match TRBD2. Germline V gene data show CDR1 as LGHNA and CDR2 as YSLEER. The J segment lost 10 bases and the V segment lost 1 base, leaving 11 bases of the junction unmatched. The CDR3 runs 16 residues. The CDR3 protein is CASSQGGSGRGKEQFF. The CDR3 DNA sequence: TGCGCCAGCAGCCAAGGGGGTAGCGGGAGAGGGAAGGAGCAGTTCTTC.

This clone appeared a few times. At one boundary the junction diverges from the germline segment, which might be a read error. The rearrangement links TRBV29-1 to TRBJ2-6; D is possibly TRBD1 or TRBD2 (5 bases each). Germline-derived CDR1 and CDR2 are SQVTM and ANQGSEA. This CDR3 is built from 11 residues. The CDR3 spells CSVEERGVPRF. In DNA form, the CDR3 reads TGCAGCGTTGAAGAGAGAGGGGTCCCCCGCTTC.

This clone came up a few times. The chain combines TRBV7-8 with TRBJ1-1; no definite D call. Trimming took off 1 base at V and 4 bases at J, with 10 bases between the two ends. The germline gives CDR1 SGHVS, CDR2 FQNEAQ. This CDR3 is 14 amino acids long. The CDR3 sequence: CASSLELGVTEAFF. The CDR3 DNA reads TGTGCCAGCAGCTTAGAGCTGGGCGTCACTGAAGCTTTCTTT.

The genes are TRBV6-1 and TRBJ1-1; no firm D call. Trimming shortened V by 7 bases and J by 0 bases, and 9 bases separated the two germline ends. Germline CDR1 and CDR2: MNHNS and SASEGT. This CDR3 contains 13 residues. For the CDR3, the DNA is TGTGCCAGCATGGCCCCACTGAACACTGAAGCTTTCTTT. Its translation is CASMAPLNTEAFF.

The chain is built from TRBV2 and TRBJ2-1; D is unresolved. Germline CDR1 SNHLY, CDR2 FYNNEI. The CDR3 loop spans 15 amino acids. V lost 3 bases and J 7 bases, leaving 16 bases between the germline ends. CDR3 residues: CASSEVTTFSNEQFF. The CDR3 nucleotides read TGTGCCAGCAGTGAGGTAACTACCTTCTCAAATGAGCAGTTCTTC.

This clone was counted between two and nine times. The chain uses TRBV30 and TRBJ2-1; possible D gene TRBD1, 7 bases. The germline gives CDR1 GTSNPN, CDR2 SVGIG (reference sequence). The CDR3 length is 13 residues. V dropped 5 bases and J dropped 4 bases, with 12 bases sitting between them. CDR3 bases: TGTGCCTGGGGAGGGACAGCGTACAATGAGCAGTTCTTC. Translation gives CAWGGTAYNEQFF.

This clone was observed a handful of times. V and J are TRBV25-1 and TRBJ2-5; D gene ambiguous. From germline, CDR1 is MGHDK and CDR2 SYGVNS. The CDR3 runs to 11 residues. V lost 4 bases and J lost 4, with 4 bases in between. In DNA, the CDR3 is TGTGCCAGCAGTGTTATAGAGACCCAGTACTTC. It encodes CASSVIETQYF.

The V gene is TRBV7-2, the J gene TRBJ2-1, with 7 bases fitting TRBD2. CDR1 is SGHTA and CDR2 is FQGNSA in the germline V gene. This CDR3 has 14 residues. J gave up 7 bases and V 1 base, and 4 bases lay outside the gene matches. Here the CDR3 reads CASSLGRENNEQFF. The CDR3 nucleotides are TGTGCCAGCAGCTTAGGGCGGGAGAATAATGAGCAGTTCTTC.

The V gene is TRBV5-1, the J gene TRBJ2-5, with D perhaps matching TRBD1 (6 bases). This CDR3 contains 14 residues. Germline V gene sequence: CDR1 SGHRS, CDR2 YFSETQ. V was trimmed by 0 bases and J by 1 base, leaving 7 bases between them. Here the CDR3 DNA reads TGCGCCAGCAGCTTGGGGGACATCCAAGAGACCCAGTACTTC. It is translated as CASSLGDIQETQYF.

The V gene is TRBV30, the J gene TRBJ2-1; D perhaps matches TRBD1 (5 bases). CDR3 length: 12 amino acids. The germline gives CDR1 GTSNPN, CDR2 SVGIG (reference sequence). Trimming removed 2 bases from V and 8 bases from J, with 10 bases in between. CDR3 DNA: TGTGCCTGGAGTACCCCAGGGTATGAGCAGTTCTTC. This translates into CAWSTPGYEQFF.

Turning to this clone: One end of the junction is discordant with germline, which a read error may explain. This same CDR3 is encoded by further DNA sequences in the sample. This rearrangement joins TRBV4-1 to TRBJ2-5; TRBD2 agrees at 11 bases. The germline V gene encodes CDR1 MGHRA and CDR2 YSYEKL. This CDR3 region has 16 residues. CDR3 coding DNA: TGTGCCAGCAGCCCCTCTAGACTAGCGGGATTGGAGACCCAGTACTTC. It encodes CASSPSRLAGLETQYF.

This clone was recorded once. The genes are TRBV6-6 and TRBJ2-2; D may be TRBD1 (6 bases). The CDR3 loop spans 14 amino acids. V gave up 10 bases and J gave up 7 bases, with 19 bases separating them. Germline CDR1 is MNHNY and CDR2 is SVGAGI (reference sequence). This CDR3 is CAIKGVHWGGELFF. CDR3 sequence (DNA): TGTGCCATCAAGGGGGTCCACTGGGGCGGGGAGCTGTTTTTT.

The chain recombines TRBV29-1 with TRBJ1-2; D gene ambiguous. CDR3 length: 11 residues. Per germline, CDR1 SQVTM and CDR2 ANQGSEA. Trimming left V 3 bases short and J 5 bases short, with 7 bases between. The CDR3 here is CSVESSYGYTF. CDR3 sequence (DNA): TGCAGCGTTGAGAGTTCTTATGGCTACACCTTC.

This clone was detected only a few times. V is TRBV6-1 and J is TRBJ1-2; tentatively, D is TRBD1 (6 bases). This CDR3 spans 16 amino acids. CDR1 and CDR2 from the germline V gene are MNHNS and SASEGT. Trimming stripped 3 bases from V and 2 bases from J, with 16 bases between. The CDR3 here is CASSDVTGWSNYGYTF. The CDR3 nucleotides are TGTGCCAGCAGTGACGTAACAGGGTGGTCGAACTATGGCTACACCTTC.

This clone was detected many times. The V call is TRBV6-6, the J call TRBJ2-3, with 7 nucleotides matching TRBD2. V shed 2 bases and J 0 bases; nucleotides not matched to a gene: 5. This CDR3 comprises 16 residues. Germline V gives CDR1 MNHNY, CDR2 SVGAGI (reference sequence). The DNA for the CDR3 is TGTGCCAGCAGTTACGGACTAGACCCAAGCACAGATACGCAGTATTTT. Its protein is CASSYGLDPSTDTQYF.

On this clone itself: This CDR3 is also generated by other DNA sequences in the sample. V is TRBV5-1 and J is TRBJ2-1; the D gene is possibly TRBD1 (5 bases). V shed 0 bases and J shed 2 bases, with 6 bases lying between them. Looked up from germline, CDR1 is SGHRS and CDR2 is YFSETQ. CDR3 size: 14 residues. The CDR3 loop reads CASSLGQTYNEQFF. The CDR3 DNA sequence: TGCGCCAGCAGCTTGGGACAGACCTACAATGAGCAGTTCTTC.

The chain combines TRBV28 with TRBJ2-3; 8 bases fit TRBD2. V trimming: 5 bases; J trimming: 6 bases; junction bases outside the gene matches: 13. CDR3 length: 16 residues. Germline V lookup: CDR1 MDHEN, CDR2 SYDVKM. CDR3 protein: CASSTPGTSLVDTQYF. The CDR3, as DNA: TGTGCCAGCAGTACCCCCGGGACTAGTTTAGTTGATACGCAGTATTTT.

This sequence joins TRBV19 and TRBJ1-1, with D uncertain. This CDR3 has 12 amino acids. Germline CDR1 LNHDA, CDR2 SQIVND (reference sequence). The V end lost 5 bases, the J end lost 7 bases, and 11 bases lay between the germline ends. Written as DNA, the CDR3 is TGTGCCAGTAGTGCGCGGCCCGGTGAAGCTTTCTTT. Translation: CASSARPGEAFF. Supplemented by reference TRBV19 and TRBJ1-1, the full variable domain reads DGGITQSPKYLFRKEGQNVTLSCEQNLNHDAMYWYRQDPGQGLRLIYYSQIVNDFQKGDIAEGYSVSREKKESFPLTVTSAQKNPTAFYLCASSARPGEAFFGQGTRLTVV.

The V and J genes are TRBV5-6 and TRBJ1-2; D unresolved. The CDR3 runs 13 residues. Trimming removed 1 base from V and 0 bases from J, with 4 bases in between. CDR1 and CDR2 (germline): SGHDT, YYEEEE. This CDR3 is CASSLTANYGYTF. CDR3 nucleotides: TGTGCCAGCAGCTTGACGGCTAACTATGGCTACACCTTC.